Below are 13 T cell receptor beta chains sequenced from a single sample in a study of tissue T cells after allogeneic stem cell transplantation. Profiling relied on immunoSEQ multiplex PCR, and the TCRdb table lists in-frame clones only, not all of them. The data show 4,500 to 5,000 clones, with about 34% seen just once and approximately 8.9% held by the top ten. Time point denoted: mouse harvest day 14 after allogeneic transplant. The graft held 10^6 splenic CD5+ T cells and 10^7 T-cell-depleted bone marrow cells. Sequencing was done on a sample of skin. The receptors derive from a female BALB/c mouse given C57BL/6 T cells with graft-versus-host disease after an allogeneic hematopoietic cell transplant.

This clone counts as medium-sized. Gene labels here are mouse ones. The read gets to within 1 residue of the CDR3 end, and the germline J gene fills in the rest. The chain joins TRBV26 to TRBJ1-3; TRBD1 matches 7 bases. After removal of 10 bases from V and 3 bases from J, the junction contained 6 bases not matched to a gene. Germline V gives CDR1 KGHPV, CDR2 FQNQEV (reference sequence). This CDR3 has 13 residues. This CDR3 reads CATSTGNGNTLYF. The covered CDR3 bases are TGTGCCACCTCGACAGGGAATGGAAATACGCTCTAT. The full variable domain, with the rest looked up from reference TRBV26 and TRBJ1-3, is NSKVIQTPRYLVKGQGQKAKMRCIPEKGHPVVFWYQQNKNNEFKFLINFQNQEVLQQIDMTEKRFSAECPSNSPCSLEIQSSEAGDSALYLCATSTGNGNTLYFGEGSRLIVV.

As to this clone: Any gene name here is a mouse gene name. The read falls 1 residue short of the CDR3 end, and the missing part is taken from the germline J gene. This chain connects TRBV3 to TRBJ1-4; unclear D gene. Germline V CDR1 and CDR2: SNHLY, FYNGKV (reference sequence). V was clipped by 2 bases and J by 0 bases, with 7 bases between them. There are 15 residues in the CDR3. CDR3 in amino acids: CASSLRQFSNERLFF. The CDR3 bases that were read are TGTGCCAGCAGCTTAAGACAATTTTCCAACGAAAGATTATTT.

This clone is medium-sized (0.01 to 0.1%). The genes are named according to mouse. The CDR3 is cut off 1 residue early in the read; its end comes from the germline J gene. V gene TRBV13-2 combines with J gene TRBJ2-1, with a possible D match to TRBD1 (5 bases). The V end was cut by 0 bases, the J end by 5 bases, with 9 bases between. This CDR3 is built from 14 residues. The V gene's germline CDR1 is NNHNN and CDR2 SYGAGS (reference sequence). CDR3 in amino acids: CASGDAGRDAEQFF. The covered CDR3 bases are TGTGCCAGCGGTGATGCTGGCAGGGATGCTGAGCAGTTC.

To note about this clone: Gene and germline names: mouse. From the germline J gene comes the end of the CDR3, since the read stops 1 residue before it. The chain is built from TRBV26 and TRBJ2-7, with 10 bases that match TRBD1. CDR3 size: 13 residues. V dropped 6 bases and J dropped 3; count of bases not matched to a gene: 2. The V gene's germline CDR1 is KGHPV and CDR2 FQNQEV (reference sequence). Partial CDR3 DNA: TGTGCCAGCAGCCGGGACAGGGGCTATGAACAGTAC. It encodes CASSRDRGYEQY. In full, the CDR3 reads CASSRDRGYEQYF. Full variable domain (rest looked up from reference TRBV26 and TRBJ2-7): NSKVIQTPRYLVKGQGQKAKMRCIPEKGHPVVFWYQQNKNNEFKFLINFQNQEVLQQIDMTEKRFSAECPSNSPCSLEIQSSEAGDSALYLCASSRDRGYEQYFGPGTRLTVL.

On this clone itself: The gene names given are mouse names. The DNA ends 1 residue before the CDR3 does, and the rest of the CDR3 is filled in from the germline J gene. The chain combines TRBV26 with TRBJ1-4; D gene ambiguous. Germline CDR1 KGHPV, CDR2 FQNQEV (reference sequence). There are 15 residues in the CDR3. Trimming left V 3 bases short and J 0 bases short, with 8 bases between. CDR3 loop: CASSLHGVSNERLFF. Incomplete CDR3 DNA: TGTGCCAGCAGTCTCCACGGCGTTTCCAACGAAAGATTATTT.

A note on this clone: Gene names refer to mouse genes. Read data end 1 residue before the CDR3 end; the end is taken from the germline J gene. V is TRBV5 and J is TRBJ2-7, with D perhaps matching TRBD1 (5 bases). The CDR3 has 13 residues. V gave up 1 base and J gave up 2 bases, with 6 bases separating them. Germline V lookup: CDR1 LGHNA, CDR2 YNLKQL (reference sequence). Incomplete CDR3 DNA: TGTGCCAGCAGCCAAGGGACAACCTATGAACAGTAC. It specifies CASSQGTTYEQY. The full-length CDR3 reads as CASSQGTTYEQYF.

Details on this clone: Gene names denote mouse genes. The read terminates 1 residue ahead of where the CDR3 ends, so the germline J gene completes it. The rearrangement uses TRBV14 and TRBJ2-2, with TRBD1 as a possible D gene (8 bases). This CDR3 is built from 15 residues. Trimming shortened V by 3 bases and J by 2 bases, and 11 bases separated the two germline ends. Looked up from germline, CDR1 is SGHDT and CDR2 is FRDEAV. CDR3 region: CASSSQGGNTGQLYF. The part of the CDR3 DNA that was read is TGTGCCAGCAGTTCACAGGGGGGGAACACCGGGCAGCTCTAC.

Worth noting for this clone: Mouse gene names apply. Coverage ceases 1 residue before the CDR3 finishes, and the germline J gene fills in the end. The genes are TRBV26 and TRBJ1-1; 8 bases align to TRBD1. CDR1 and CDR2 from the germline V gene are KGHPV and FQNQEV (reference sequence). The CDR3 runs to 11 residues. V lost 7 bases, J lost 10 bases, and 5 bases stayed unmatched. This CDR3 reads CASMRQGRVFF. The part of the CDR3 DNA that was read is TGTGCCAGCATGAGACAGGGGAGAGTCTTC.

This clone is medium-sized (0.01 to 0.1%) within its sample. Mouse gene names and germline throughout. The sequence runs out 1 residue before the end of the CDR3; the remainder is reconstructed from the germline J gene. The V and J genes are TRBV13-2 and TRBJ2-5, with 9 bases matching TRBD1. Germline-derived CDR1 and CDR2 are NNHNN and SYGAGS (reference sequence). The CDR3 consists of 15 residues. J gave up 4 bases and V 3 bases, and 6 bases lay outside the gene matches. The sequenced CDR3 bases are TGTGCCAGCGGTGGGCCCCGGGACAGGGAAGACACCCAGTAC. Residues: CASGGPRDREDTQY. In full, the CDR3 reads CASGGPRDREDTQYF.

On this clone: The gene names here belong to mouse. The missing CDR3 end, 1 residue past where the read stops, is filled in from the germline J gene. The V gene is TRBV13-2, the J gene TRBJ2-4, with 11 bases matching TRBD2. Germline CDR1 reads NNHNN; CDR2 reads SYGAGS (reference sequence). The CDR3 spans 14 residues. Trimming took 3 bases from V and 4 from J; bases not matched to a gene: 1. The CDR3 region is CASGGDWGKNTLYF. The sequenced CDR3 bases are TGTGCCAGCGGTGGGGACTGGGGGAAAAACACCTTGTAC.

By its share, this clone is medium-sized. Germline and genes here are mouse. The CDR3 goes on 1 residue after the read ends, and that part is filled in from the germline J gene. This chain joins TRBV13-2 and TRBJ2-7; perhaps TRBD1 as D (5 bases). The CDR3 is 13 amino acids. Trimming took 0 bases from V and 5 from J, leaving 9 bases between them. Germline lookup yields CDR1 NNHNN and CDR2 SYGAGS (reference sequence). This CDR3 is CASGDGSRDEQYF. CDR3 DNA (partial): TGTGCCAGCGGTGATGGAAGCAGGGATGAACAGTAC.

This clone has just a few counts. The gene symbols are mouse symbols. The DNA read from the CDR3 is TGTGCCAGCAGCAGGACAAGTTCTGGAAATACGCTCTAT. As protein: CASSRTSSGNTLY. In full, the CDR3 is CASSRTSSGNTLYF. This sequence joins TRBV3 and TRBJ1-3, with a possible D match to TRBD1 (5 bases). The read finishes 1 residue shy of the CDR3 end, and the germline J gene is used to complete it. V dropped 5 bases and J dropped 0 bases, with 8 bases sitting between them. The CDR3 runs to 14 residues. From germline, CDR1 is SNHLY and CDR2 FYNGKV (reference sequence).

There are a few counts of this clone. The germline and genes are mouse ones. The missing CDR3 end, 1 residue past where the read stops, is filled in from the germline J gene. The J gene is TRBJ2-3, the V gene TRBV14, with TRBD2 identical over 10 bases. The J segment lost 5 bases and the V segment lost 4 bases, leaving 1 base of the junction unmatched. The CDR3 is 13 amino acids. Germline assignment: CDR1 SGHDT and CDR2 FRDEAV. The CDR3 sequence is CASSRTGGETLYF. The sequenced CDR3 bases are TGTGCCAGCAGTCGGACTGGGGGAGAAACGCTGTAT.